The rows below give T cell receptor beta chains drawn from one sample of a study of human T cells and chemical hapten exposure. Using its own MiXCR run on the RACE reads, TCRdb lists one record per CDR3 protein. The sample consists of some 78,000 distinct CDR3 sequences, over 8.5% of them appearing once. Sequencing was done on a sample of whole blood. All receptors come from a male donor in good health. Some clones in this sample may be carry-over from other donors' samples. CDR3s include the opening cysteine and the closing phenylalanine or tryptophan. Fields, in order: clone size, V gene, D gene, J gene, CDR3 DNA, CDR3 protein. D genes are given only for firm matches. Clone sizes are given selectively: once, few, many, or a class where the clone is expanded.

-,TRBV12-3/TRBV12-4,-,TRBJ2-5,TGTGCCAGCAGCCGACAGGTCCAAGAGACCCAGTACTTC,CASSRQVQETQYF
few,TRBV9,TRBD2,TRBJ2-7,TGTGCCAGCAGCGTAGGTCTTAGCGGGATAGGGATCTCCTACGAGCAGTACTTC,CASSVGLSGIGISYEQYF
few,TRBV7-9,TRBD2,TRBJ2-3,TGTGCCAGCAGGCTTGGGACTAGCGGACCCACAGATACGCAGTATTTT,CASRLGTSGPTDTQYF
many,TRBV5-5,TRBD2,TRBJ2-3,TGTGCCAGCAGCTTACCTAGCGGAGAGAGCACAGATACGCAGTATTTT,CASSLPSGESTDTQYF
-,TRBV7-9,-,TRBJ1-2,TGTGCCAGCAGCTTAGCTCGGCAGGAATCCTATGGCTACACCTTC,CASSLARQESYGYTF
-,TRBV27,-,TRBJ2-2,TGTGCCAGCACTCCCCGGCAGCCTGGCACCGGGGAGCTGTTTTTT,CASTPRQPGTGELFF
few,TRBV29-1,TRBD2,TRBJ2-5,TGCAGCGGTAGCGGGGGGTCCCAAGAGACCCAGTACTTC,CSGSGGSQETQYF
few,TRBV6-5,TRBD1,TRBJ2-7,TGTGCCAGCAGTCGACAGGGGGGAAAGTACGAGCAGTACTTC,CASSRQGGKYEQYF
many,TRBV7-9,TRBD2,TRBJ2-6,TGTGCCAGCAGCTTAGGGGAGGGCTCTGGGGCCAACGTCCTGACTTTC,CASSLGEGSGANVLTF
-,TRBV6-1,TRBD1,TRBJ2-3,TGTGCCAGCAGCCACCTAGGGGGCGTCGGCACAGATACGCAGTATTTT,CASSHLGGVGTDTQYF
many,TRBV5-1,TRBD2,TRBJ2-1,TGCGCCAGCAGCCCTGCGGGGGGCTACAATGAGCAGTTCTTC,CASSPAGGYNEQFF
many,TRBV6-5,-,TRBJ2-3,TGTGCCAGCAGTCCCGAGTGGGCCGAAAGCCACACAGATACGCAGTATTTT,CASSPEWAESHTDTQYF
few,TRBV2,-,TRBJ1-1,TGTGCCAGCAGTGGGGACGACACTGAAGCTTTCTTT,CASSGDDTEAFF
-,TRBV29-1,TRBD1,TRBJ2-2,TGCAGCGTTGATGGGACAGCGAACACCGGGGAGCTGTTTTTT,CSVDGTANTGELFF
-,TRBV12-5,-,TRBJ2-7,TGTGCTAGTGGTTCATACATCGGGGACACTAGTTACGAGCAGTACTTC,CASGSYIGDTSYEQYF
few,TRBV4-1,-,TRBJ1-1,TGCGCCAGCAGGGGGATGAACACTGAAGCTTTCTTT,CASRGMNTEAFF
many,TRBV2,TRBD1,TRBJ2-7,TGTGCCAGCAGCTCGGACAGGAGTTACGAGCAGTACTTC,CASSSDRSYEQYF
many,TRBV12-3/TRBV12-4,-,TRBJ2-7,TGTGCCAGCAGTCCCGGCCAGGGGTCCTACGAGCAGTACTTC,CASSPGQGSYEQYF
many,TRBV3-1,-,TRBJ1-2,TGTGCCAGCAGCCCAACAGGGACGTTCTCAGGAGCTAACTATGGCTACACCTTC,CASSPTGTFSGANYGYTF
-,TRBV14,-,TRBJ2-2,TGTGCCAGCAGCCGAAATTTAGTGAACACCGGGGAGCTGTTTTTT,CASSRNLVNTGELFF
few,TRBV20-1,-,TRBJ2-5,TGCAGTGCTAGCCAGGGTCAAGAGACCCAGTACTTC,CSASQGQETQYF
few,TRBV7-9,-,TRBJ2-1,TGTGCCAGCACCGAAAATTCTCGCGGGAACTACAATGAGCAGTTCTTC,CASTENSRGNYNEQFF
many,TRBV5-1,TRBD1,TRBJ1-1,TGCGCCAGCAGCCCCGGGACAGGGCTCACTGAAGCTTTCTTT,CASSPGTGLTEAFF
many,TRBV27,TRBD1,TRBJ1-1,TGTGCCAGCAGTTTTTACAGGGGGCTCTCTGAAGCTTTCTTT,CASSFYRGLSEAFF
few,TRBV7-9,TRBD2,TRBJ2-3,TGTGCCAGCAGCTTCTGGACTAGCGGGAGGGGGACAGATACGCAGTATTTT,CASSFWTSGRGTDTQYF
many,TRBV7-8,TRBD2,TRBJ2-3,TGTGCCAGCAGCTTAGCGACTAGCGGCACAGATACGCAGTATTTT,CASSLATSGTDTQYF
few,TRBV6-5,-,TRBJ2-3,TGTGCCAGCAGTTCCGGGGTGAAGGATACGCAGTATTTT,CASSSGVKDTQYF
many,TRBV2,-,TRBJ2-3,TGTGCCAGCAGCGCGGACAACACAGATACGCAGTATTTT,CASSADNTDTQYF
-,TRBV9,-,TRBJ2-7,TGTGCCAGCAGCGTGTTGGGGGGCCCCTACGAGCAGTACTTC,CASSVLGGPYEQYF
once,TRBV6-2/TRBV6-3,TRBD1,TRBJ1-1,TGTGCCAGCAGGGCGCCATTAGGACAGGGGGAGAACACTGAAGCTTTCTTT,CASRAPLGQGENTEAFF
-,TRBV6-6,-,TRBJ2-6,TGTGCCAGCAGGAGGGCTGGGGCCAACGTCCTGACTTTC,CASRRAGANVLTF
many,TRBV6-1,-,TRBJ2-1,TGTGCCAGCAGTGAAGCTAGCGGCTCCTACAATGAGCAGTTCTTC,CASSEASGSYNEQFF
few,TRBV12-3/TRBV12-4,-,TRBJ1-1,TGTGCCAGCAGTCCGTCTATTCTGATCTCTGAAGCTTTCTTT,CASSPSILISEAFF
-,TRBV6-2/TRBV6-3,-,TRBJ1-5,TGTGCCAGCGGGTCGGAGGCAGCTATTACGCCCCAGCATTTT,CASGSEAAITPQHF
-,TRBV11-2,-,TRBJ2-7,TGTGCCAGCAGCTTAAGCCCGGAGCAGTACTTC,CASSLSPEQYF
many,TRBV7-2,-,TRBJ1-1,TGTGCCAGCAGCTTAGGTGCCACTGAAGCTTTCTTT,CASSLGATEAFF
many,TRBV29-1,-,TRBJ2-7,TGCAGCGTTGAAGAAGGAGACTTCAGCTACGAGCAGTACTTC,CSVEEGDFSYEQYF
once,TRBV5-1,-,TRBJ2-3,TGCGCCAGCAAATTAGAGGGCTCGGATACGCAGTATTTT,CASKLEGSDTQYF
few,TRBV20-1,-,TRBJ1-1,TGCAGTGCTAGGGCAGGGGCACGGAACACTGAAGCTTTCTTT,CSARAGARNTEAFF
-,TRBV7-9,TRBD1,TRBJ1-1,TGTGCCAGCAGCACGGGGACAGGGAGGATAGCTGAAGCTTTCTTT,CASSTGTGRIAEAFF
-,TRBV5-4,-,TRBJ2-6,TGTGCCAGCAGCTTGGCAGGGGTGCTCTCTGGGGCCAACGTCCTGACTTTC,CASSLAGVLSGANVLTF
-,TRBV7-2,-,TRBJ1-5,TGTGCCAGCAGCTTGGGGCGGCAGGGAGGTCAGCCCCAGCATTTT,CASSLGRQGGQPQHF
medium-sized,TRBV20-1,-,TRBJ1-1,TGCAGTGCTAGAGTCTCGGACACTGAAGCTTTCTTT,CSARVSDTEAFF
many,TRBV7-9,TRBD1,TRBJ1-5,TGTGCCAGCAGCTCCGGACAGGGGGTAGTGCCCCAGCATTTT,CASSSGQGVVPQHF
-,TRBV2,-,TRBJ1-5,TGTGCCAGCAGTGAGCAGGGGTTTGATCAGCCCCAGCATTTT,CASSEQGFDQPQHF
-,TRBV12-3/TRBV12-4,TRBD1,TRBJ2-7,TGTGCCAGCAGACCCTCGGGACAGGCTAGCTCCTACGAGCAGTACTTC,CASRPSGQASSYEQYF
once,TRBV13,-,TRBJ1-2,TGTGCCAGCAGCCCCCAGGACCGGCGGGGCTACACCTTC,CASSPQDRRGYTF
many,TRBV5-1,-,TRBJ1-6,TGCGCCAGCAGCTTGGGGGTGATGGGGGCGATGGATTCACCCCTCCACTTT,CASSLGVMGAMDSPLHF
few,TRBV14,-,TRBJ1-1,TGTGCCAGCAGCCAAGAACTCTTAGAGAACACTGAAGCTTTCTTT,CASSQELLENTEAFF
many,TRBV27,TRBD1,TRBJ2-7,TGTGCCAGCAGTTTATTGGGACAGGGAGCGTACGAGCAGTACTTC,CASSLLGQGAYEQYF
-,TRBV12-3/TRBV12-4,TRBD1,TRBJ2-1,TGTGCCAGCAGCGGACAGGGGGGTCACAATGAGCAGTTCTTC,CASSGQGGHNEQFF
-,TRBV7-9,TRBD1,TRBJ2-1,TGTGCCAGCAGACACGGACAGGACGTATACAATGAGCAGTTCTTC,CASRHGQDVYNEQFF
-,TRBV14,-,TRBJ2-1,TGTGCCAGCATTTTGAACAATGAGCAGTTCTTC,CASILNNEQFF
few,TRBV6-5,TRBD1,TRBJ2-2,TGTGCCAGCAGTGGACAGGTGTCCGGGGAGCTGTTTTTT,CASSGQVSGELFF
many,TRBV15,TRBD2,TRBJ2-5,TGTGCCACCAGCAGGGGACTAGGGGAAGAGACCCAGTACTTC,CATSRGLGEETQYF
many,TRBV12-3/TRBV12-4,-,TRBJ2-1,TGTGCCAGCAAGAGGGGGATCGATGAGCAGTTCTTC,CASKRGIDEQFF
few,TRBV5-1,TRBD2,TRBJ2-5,TGCGCCAGCAGTCAACTAGCGGGAGCGCAAGAGACCCAGTACTTC,CASSQLAGAQETQYF
few,TRBV6-2/TRBV6-3,-,TRBJ2-7,TGTGCCAGCAGTTGGACAAGGGAATACGAGCAGTACTTC,CASSWTREYEQYF
-,TRBV6-5,-,TRBJ2-3,TGTGCCAGCAGCAGGAACGTTGGGAACACAGATACGCAGTATTTT,CASSRNVGNTDTQYF
many,TRBV27,TRBD1,TRBJ2-3,TGTGCCAGCAACTCCGGGACAGTTCCAGATACGCAGTATTTT,CASNSGTVPDTQYF